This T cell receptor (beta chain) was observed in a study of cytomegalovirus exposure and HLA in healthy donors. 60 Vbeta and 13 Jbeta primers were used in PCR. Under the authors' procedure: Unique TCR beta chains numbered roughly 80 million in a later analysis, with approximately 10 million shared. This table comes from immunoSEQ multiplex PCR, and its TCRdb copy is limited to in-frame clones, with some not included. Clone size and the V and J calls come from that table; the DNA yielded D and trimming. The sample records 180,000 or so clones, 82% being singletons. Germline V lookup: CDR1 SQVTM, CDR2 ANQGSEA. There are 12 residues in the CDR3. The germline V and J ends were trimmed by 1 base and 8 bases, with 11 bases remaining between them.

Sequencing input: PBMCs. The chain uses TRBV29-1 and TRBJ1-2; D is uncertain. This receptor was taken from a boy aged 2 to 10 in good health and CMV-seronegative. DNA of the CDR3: TGCAGCGTTGAAGGGGCTTCTTCGGGCTACACCTTC. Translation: CSVEGASSGYTF.